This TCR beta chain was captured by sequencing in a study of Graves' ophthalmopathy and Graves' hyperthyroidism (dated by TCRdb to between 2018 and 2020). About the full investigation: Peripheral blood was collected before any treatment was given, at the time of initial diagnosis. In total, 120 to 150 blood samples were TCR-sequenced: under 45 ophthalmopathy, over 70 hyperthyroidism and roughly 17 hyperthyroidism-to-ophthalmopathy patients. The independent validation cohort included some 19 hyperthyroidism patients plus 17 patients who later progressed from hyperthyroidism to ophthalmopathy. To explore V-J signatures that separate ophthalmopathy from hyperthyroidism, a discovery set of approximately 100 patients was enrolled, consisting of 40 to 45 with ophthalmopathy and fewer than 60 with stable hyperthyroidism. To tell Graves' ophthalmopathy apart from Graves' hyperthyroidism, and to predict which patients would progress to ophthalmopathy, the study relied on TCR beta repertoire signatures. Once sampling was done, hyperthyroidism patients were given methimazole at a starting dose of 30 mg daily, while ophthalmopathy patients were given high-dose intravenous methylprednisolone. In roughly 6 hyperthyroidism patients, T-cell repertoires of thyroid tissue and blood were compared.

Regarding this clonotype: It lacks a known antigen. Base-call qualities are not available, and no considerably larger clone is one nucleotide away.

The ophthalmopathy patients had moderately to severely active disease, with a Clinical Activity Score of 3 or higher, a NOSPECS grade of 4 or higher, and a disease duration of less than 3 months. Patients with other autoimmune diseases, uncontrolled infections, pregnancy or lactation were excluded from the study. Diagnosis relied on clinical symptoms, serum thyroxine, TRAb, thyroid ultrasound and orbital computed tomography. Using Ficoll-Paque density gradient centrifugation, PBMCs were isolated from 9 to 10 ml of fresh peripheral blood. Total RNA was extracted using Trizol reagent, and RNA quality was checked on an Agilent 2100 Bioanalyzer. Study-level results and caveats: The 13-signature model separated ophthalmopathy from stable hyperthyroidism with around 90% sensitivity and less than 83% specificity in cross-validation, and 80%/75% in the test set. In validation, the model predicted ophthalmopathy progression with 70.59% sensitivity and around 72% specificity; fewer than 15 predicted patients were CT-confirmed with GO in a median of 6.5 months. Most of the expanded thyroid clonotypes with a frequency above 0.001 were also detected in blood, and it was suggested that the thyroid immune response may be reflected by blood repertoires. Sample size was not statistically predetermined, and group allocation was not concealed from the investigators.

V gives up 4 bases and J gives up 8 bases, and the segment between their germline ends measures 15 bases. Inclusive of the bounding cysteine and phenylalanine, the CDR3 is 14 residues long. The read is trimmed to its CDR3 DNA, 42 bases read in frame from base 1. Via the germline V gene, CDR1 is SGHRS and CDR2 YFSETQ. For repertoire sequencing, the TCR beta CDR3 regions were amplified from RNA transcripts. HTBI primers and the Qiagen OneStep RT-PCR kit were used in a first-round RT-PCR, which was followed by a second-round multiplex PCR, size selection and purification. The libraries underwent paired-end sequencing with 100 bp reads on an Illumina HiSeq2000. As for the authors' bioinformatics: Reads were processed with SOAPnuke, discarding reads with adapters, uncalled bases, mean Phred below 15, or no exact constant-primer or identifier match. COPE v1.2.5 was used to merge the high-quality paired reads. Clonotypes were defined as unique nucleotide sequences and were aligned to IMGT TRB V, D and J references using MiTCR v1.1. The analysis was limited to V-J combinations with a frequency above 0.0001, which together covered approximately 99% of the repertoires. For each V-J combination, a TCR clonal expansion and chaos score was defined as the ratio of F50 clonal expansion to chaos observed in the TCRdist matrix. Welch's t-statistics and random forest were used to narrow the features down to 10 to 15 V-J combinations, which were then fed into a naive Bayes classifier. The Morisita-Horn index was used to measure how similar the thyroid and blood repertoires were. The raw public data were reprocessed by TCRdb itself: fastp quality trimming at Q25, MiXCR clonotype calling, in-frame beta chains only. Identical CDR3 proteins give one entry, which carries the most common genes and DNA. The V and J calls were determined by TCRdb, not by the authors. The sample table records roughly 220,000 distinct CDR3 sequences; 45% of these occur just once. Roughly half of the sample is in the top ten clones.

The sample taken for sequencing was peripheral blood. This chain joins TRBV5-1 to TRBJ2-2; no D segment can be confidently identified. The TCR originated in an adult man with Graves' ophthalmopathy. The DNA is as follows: TGCGCCAGCAGCCTTTCCCCTCTAAGGGGGGAGCTGTTTTTT. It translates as CASSLSPLRGELFF. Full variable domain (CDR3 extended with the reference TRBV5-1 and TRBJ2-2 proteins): KAGVTQTPRYLIKTRGQQVTLSCSPISGHRSVSWYQQTPGQGLQFLFEYFSETQRNKGNFPGRFSGRQFSNSRSEMNVSTLELGDSALYLCASSLSPLRGELFFGEGSRLTVL.